Detailed here is one T cell receptor beta chain. Germline V gene sequence: CDR1 SGHAT, CDR2 FQDESV (reference sequence). The CDR3 has 13 residues. Deletions cut 3 bases from V and 7 bases from J, with 9 bases between. Some clones are missing from TCRdb's copy, which holds only in-frame ones; the method was immunoSEQ multiplex PCR. The sample lists about 160,000 clones, 86% occurring once. The data stem from a study of cytomegalovirus exposure and HLA in healthy donors. This TCR was sampled from a woman between 18 and 30 years old in good health and CMV-seronegative. Sequencing was done on a sample of PBMCs. The V call is TRBV11-1, the J call TRBJ2-2, with D maybe TRBD2 (6 bases). The CDR3 here is CASSFGGNGELFF. In DNA, the CDR3 is TGTGCCAGCAGCTTCGGAGGGAACGGGGAGCTGTTTTTT.